This T cell receptor beta chain was profiled in a study of blood T cell repertoires in COVID-19. Turning to the study itself: PBMCs, B-cell-depleted T cells, or T cells provided the cDNA or gDNA that made up the material.

The table came from immunoSEQ multiplex PCR; TCRdb's copy has only in-frame clones and leaves some out. The sample holds 250,000 to 350,000 clones, 85% to 90% seen once. Participant-reported clinical history was the basis for cohort assignment. To note about this clone: One end of the junction does not line up with germline, which may come from a read error.

This CDR3 is 14 amino acids long. Germline-derived CDR1 and CDR2 are SGHTS and YDEGEE. The chain joins TRBV5-8 to TRBJ2-7; TRBD1 matches 7 bases. The receptor was derived from a woman between 18 and 29 years old who had recovered from COVID-19. Sequencing was performed on PBMCs or T cells enriched from blood (not recorded which). CDR3 nucleotide sequence: TGTGCCAGCAGCTTAAACAGGGGCTCCCACGAGCAGTACTTC. Translating it yields CASSLNRGSHEQYF. The full variable domain, completed using reference TRBV5-8 and TRBJ2-7, is EAGVTQSPTHLIKTRGQQATLRCSPISGHTSVYWYQQALGLGLQFLLWYDEGEERNRGNFPPRFSGRQFPNYSSELNVNALELEDSALYLCASSLNRGSHEQYFGPGTRLTVT.